The 5 T cell receptor beta chains below come from one sample, sequenced in a study of blood T cell repertoires in COVID-19. Measured with immunoSEQ multiplex PCR; TCRdb has only the in-frame clones, and not every one. The sample records roughly 22,000 clones, about 91% being singletons. Sequencing was carried out using peripheral blood. These TCRs come from a man aged 70 or older with active COVID-19.

V and J are TRBV5-1 and TRBJ2-2; 10 bases are a match to TRBD2. The CDR3 totals 15 residues. The ends lost 4 bases at V and 4 bases at J; junction bases unmatched: 4. Looked up from germline, CDR1 is SGHRS and CDR2 is YFSETQ. CDR3 region: CASSPRTSGTGELFF. The CDR3 DNA is TGCGCCAGCAGCCCACGGACTAGCGGCACCGGGGAGCTGTTTTTT.

The V call is TRBV4-2, the J call TRBJ1-6; 7 bases line up with TRBD1. With 3 bases clipped from V and 7 bases from J, the junction kept 3 bases outside the gene matches. The length of the CDR3 is 14 residues. Germline V gene lookup returns CDR1 LGHNA and CDR2 YNFKEQ. CDR3 protein: CASSQTGRNSPLHF. In DNA form, the CDR3 reads TGTGCCAGCAGCCAGACAGGGAGGAATTCACCCCTCCACTTT.

The chain carries TRBV6-8 and TRBJ2-3; TRBD2 aligns across 12 bases. This CDR3 contains 18 residues. V shed 9 bases, J shed 5 bases, and the junction held 18 bases outside the gene matches. Germline V gene lookup returns CDR1 MNHGY and CDR2 SAAAGT. CDR3 nucleotides: TGTGCCAGGGCCAAACCGGGAGGACTAGCGGGATCAGGAGATACGCAGTATTTT. Translated: CARAKPGGLAGSGDTQYF.

This chain uses TRBV4-3 with TRBJ2-7, with D possibly being TRBD2 (6 bases). The CDR3 sequence is 14 residues long. From germline, CDR1 is LGHNA and CDR2 YSLEER. V was pared by 1 base and J by 3 bases, with 10 bases between. The CDR3 nucleotides are TGCGCCAGCAGCCAAGCCTTGGGGGGCTACGAGCAGTACTTC. Amino acid sequence: CASSQALGGYEQYF.

The J gene is TRBJ2-1, the V gene TRBV18, with 14 bases that match TRBD2. V shed 5 bases, J shed 3 bases, and the junction held 21 bases outside the gene matches. Germline V CDR1 and CDR2: KGHSH, LQKENI. The CDR3 is 22 amino acids. The CDR3 region has the DNA TGTGCCAGCTCATCGAAAACCGTATTCGGACTAGCGGGAGGTCTGAGCTACAATGAGCAGTTCTTC. Translating gives CASSSKTVFGLAGGLSYNEQFF.